The sample holds a few counts of the clone carrying this TCR beta chain. Antigen: not known. Trimming took off 0 bases at V and 15 bases at J, with 13 bases between the two ends. CDR1 and CDR2 from the germline V gene are LGHNA and YNFKEQ. The CDR3 has 12 amino acids. Healthy individuals who donated bone marrow served as the donors. This record comes from a study of cytomegalovirus exposure and HLA in healthy donors. Across the study: Earlier, roughly 180 million T cells were analyzed, and 117 million unique TCR beta sequences were found among them.

Findings of the study overall: It was shown in a later analysis that HLA-associated TCR beta chains were more clonally expanded than other, equally common chains. In vitro, three CMV-associated chains proved specific for CMV antigens.

With 60 Vbeta and 13 Jbeta primers, the PCR was carried out. Clones were sequenced by immunoSEQ multiplex PCR, and TCRdb holds only the in-frame ones, with some missing. The sample consists of around 70,000 clones, roughly 85% of them appearing once. Sequencing used PBMCs. The chain uses TRBV4-2 and TRBJ2-3; D remains ambiguous. This clonotype originated in a woman aged 25 to 39 in good health and CMV-seronegative. The DNA of the CDR3 is TGTGCCAGCAGCCAAGAAGAGTCAGGCTACTATTTT. This sequence encodes CASSQEESGYYF.